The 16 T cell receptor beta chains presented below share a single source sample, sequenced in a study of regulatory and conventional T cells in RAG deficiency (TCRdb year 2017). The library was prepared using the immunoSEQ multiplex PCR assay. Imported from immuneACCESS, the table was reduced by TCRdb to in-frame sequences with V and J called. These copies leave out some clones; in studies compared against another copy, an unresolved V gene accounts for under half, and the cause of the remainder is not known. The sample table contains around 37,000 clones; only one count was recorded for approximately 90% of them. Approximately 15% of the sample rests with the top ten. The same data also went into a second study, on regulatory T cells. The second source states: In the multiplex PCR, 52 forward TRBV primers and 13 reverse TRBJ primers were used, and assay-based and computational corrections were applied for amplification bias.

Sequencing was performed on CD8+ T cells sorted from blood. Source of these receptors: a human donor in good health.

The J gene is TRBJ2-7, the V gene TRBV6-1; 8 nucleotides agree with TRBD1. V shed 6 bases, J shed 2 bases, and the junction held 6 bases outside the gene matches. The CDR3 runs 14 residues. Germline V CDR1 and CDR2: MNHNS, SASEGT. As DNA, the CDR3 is TGTGCCAGCAGGCCCGGGACAGGACCCTACGAGCAGTACTTC. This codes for CASRPGTGPYEQYF.

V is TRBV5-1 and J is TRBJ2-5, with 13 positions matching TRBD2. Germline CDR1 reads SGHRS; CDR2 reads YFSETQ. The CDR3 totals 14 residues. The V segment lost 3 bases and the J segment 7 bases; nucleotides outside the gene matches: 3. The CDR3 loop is CASSWTSGGGTQYF. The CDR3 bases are TGCGCCAGCAGCTGGACTAGCGGGGGAGGGACCCAGTACTTC. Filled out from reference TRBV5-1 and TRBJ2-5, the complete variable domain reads KAGVTQTPRYLIKTRGQQVTLSCSPISGHRSVSWYQQTPGQGLQFLFEYFSETQRNKGNFPGRFSGRQFSNSRSEMNVSTLELGDSALYLCASSWTSGGGTQYFGPGTRLLVL.

The CDR3 DNA reads as TGTGCCACCCAGGAACTAGCGGGAGTTGTAAATGAGCAGTTCTTC. Translated: CATQELAGVVNEQFF. V and J are TRBV2 and TRBJ2-1, with 11 bases that match TRBD2. The CDR3 loop spans 15 amino acids. The V and J ends lost 10 bases and 7 bases, in that order; junction bases with no gene match: 12. The germline gives CDR1 SNHLY, CDR2 FYNNEI.

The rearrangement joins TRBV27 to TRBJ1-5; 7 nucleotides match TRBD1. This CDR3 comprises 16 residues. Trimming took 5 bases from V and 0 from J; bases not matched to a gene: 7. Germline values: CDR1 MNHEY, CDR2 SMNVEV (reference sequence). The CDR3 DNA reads TGTGCCAGCAGTCCAAGACAGGGACTTAGCAATCAGCCCCAGCATTTT. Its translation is CASSPRQGLSNQPQHF.

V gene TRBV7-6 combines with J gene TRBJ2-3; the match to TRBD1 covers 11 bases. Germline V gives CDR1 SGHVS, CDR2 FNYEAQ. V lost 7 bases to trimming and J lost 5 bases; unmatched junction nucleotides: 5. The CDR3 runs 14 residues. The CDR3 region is CASMGQGEVDTQYF. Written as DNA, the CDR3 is TGTGCCAGCATGGGACAGGGGGAGGTAGATACGCAGTATTTT. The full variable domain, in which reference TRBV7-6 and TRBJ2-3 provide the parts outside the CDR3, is GAGVSQSPRYKVTKRGQDVALRCDPISGHVSLYWYRQALGQGPEFLTYFNYEAQQDKSGLPNDRFSAERPEGSISTLTIQRTEQRDSAMYRCASMGQGEVDTQYFGPGTRLTVL.

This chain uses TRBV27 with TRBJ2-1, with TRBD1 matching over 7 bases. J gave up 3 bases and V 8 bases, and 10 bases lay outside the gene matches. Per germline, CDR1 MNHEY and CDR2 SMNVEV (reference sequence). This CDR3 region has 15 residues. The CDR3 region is CASALQGNLYNEQFF. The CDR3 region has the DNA TGTGCCAGCGCTCTACAGGGGAACCTCTACAATGAGCAGTTCTTC.

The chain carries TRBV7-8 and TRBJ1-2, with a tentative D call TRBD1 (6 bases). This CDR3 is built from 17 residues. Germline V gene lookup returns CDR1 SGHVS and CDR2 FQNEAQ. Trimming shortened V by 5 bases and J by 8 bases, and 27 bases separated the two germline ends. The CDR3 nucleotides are TGTGCCAGCAGCCCTCGGGTCGGGGGCGCAAAGATCGGCGGCTACACCTTC. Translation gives CASSPRVGGAKIGGYTF.

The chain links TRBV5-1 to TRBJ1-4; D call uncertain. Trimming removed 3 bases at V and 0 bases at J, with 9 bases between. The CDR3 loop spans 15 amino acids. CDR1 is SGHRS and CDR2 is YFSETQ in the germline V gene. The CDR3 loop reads CASSSSPATNEKLFF. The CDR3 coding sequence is TGCGCCAGCAGCTCGTCTCCTGCAACTAATGAAAAACTGTTTTTT.

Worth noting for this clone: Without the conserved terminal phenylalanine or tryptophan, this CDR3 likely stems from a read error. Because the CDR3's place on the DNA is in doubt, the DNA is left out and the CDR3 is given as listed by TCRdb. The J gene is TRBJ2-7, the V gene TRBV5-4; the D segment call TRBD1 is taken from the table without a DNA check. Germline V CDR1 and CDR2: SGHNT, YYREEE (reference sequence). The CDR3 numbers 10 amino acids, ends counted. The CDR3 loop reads CASSQEQGCL.

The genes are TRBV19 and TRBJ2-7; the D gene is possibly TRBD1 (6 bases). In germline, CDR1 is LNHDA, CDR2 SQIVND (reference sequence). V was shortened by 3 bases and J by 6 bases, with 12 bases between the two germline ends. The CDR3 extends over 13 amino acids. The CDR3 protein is CASSISQGGEQYF. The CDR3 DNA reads TGTGCCAGTAGTATTTCACAGGGCGGCGAGCAGTACTTC.

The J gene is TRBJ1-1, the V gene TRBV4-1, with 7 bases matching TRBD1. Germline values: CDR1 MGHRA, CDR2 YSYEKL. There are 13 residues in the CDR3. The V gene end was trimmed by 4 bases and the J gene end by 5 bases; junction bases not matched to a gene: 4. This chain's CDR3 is CASSLTGVTEAFF. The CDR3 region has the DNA TGCGCCAGCAGCCTAACAGGGGTTACTGAAGCTTTCTTT.

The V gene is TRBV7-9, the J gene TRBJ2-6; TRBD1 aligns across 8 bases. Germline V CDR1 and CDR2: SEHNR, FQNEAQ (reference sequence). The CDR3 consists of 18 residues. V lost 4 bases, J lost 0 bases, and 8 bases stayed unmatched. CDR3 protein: CASSSSGTGGSGANVLTF. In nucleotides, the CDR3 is TGTGCCAGCAGCTCGTCCGGGACAGGCGGCTCTGGGGCCAACGTCCTGACTTTC.

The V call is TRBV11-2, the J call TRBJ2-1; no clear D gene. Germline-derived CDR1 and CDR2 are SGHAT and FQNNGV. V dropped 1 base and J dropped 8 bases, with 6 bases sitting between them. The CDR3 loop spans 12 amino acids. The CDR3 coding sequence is TGTGCCAGCAGCTTAGGTCTGGATGAGCAGTTCTTC. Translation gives CASSLGLDEQFF.

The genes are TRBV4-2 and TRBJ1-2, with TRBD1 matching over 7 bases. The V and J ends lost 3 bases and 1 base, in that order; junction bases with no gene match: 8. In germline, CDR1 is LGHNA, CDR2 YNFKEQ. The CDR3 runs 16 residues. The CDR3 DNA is TGTGCCAGCAGCCAGGCTAATAGGGACAGTAACTATGGCTACACCTTC. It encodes CASSQANRDSNYGYTF.

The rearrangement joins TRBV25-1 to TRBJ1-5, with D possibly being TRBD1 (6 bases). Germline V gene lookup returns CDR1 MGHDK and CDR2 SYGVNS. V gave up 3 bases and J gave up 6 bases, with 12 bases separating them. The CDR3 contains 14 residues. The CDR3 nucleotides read TGTGCCAGCAGTGACAGGGGAGGGGGTCAGCCCCAGCATTTT. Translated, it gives CASSDRGGGQPQHF.

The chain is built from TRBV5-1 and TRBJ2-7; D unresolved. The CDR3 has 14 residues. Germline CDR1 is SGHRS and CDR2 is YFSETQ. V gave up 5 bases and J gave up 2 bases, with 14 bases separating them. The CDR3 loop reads CASSIKGQPYEQYF. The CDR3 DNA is TGCGCCAGCAGTATAAAAGGCCAACCCTACGAGCAGTACTTC. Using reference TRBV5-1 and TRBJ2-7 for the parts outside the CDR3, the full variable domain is KAGVTQTPRYLIKTRGQQVTLSCSPISGHRSVSWYQQTPGQGLQFLFEYFSETQRNKGNFPGRFSGRQFSNSRSEMNVSTLELGDSALYLCASSIKGQPYEQYFGPGTRLTVT.